This T cell receptor (beta chain) was sequenced for a study of CD8 T cells in ankylosing spondylitis. MiXCR was run by TCRdb on the 5' RACE reads, yielding one entry per CDR3 protein. Of 300,000 to 350,000 distinct CDR3 sequences in the sample, more than 20% are singletons; the top ten hold 3.5% to 4.5%. Worth noting for this clonotype: Its antigen is as yet unknown.

Germline CDR1 and CDR2: LGHNA and YSLEER. The CDR3 extends over 13 amino acids. V lost 5 bases, J lost 5 bases, and 9 bases lay in between. Notes on the study in general: Both synovial fluid and blood in reactive arthritis had previously been reported to carry some motif variants. Disease-linked clones bore a CD8+ phenotype and were relatively rare in peripheral blood. About 8 highly homologous variants made up a TCR beta motif, and this motif appeared characteristic of ankylosing spondylitis blood.

The genes are TRBV4-3 and TRBJ2-2; no firm D call. Input material: blood, either unsorted or a sorted T cell fraction (not recorded which). The sequence derives from a female donor with ankylosing spondylitis or in good health (not recorded which). CDR3 amino acids: CASSVGLTGELFF. The CDR3 DNA reads TGCGCCAGCAGCGTTGGGCTAACCGGGGAGCTGTTTTTT.